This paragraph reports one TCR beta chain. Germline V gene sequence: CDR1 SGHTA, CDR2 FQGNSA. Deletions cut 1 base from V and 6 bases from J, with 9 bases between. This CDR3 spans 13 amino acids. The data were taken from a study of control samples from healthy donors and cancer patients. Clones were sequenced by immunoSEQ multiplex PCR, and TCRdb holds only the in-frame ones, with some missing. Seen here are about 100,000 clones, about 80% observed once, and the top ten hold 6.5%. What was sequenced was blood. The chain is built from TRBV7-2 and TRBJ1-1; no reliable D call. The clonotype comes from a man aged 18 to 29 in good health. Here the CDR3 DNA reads TGTGCCAGCAGCTTAGGGTTTTACGCTGAAGCTTTCTTT. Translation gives CASSLGFYAEAFF.